This TCR beta chain was recovered during a study of technical replicates of blood from several donors (dated by TCRdb to between 2016 and 2019). Library preparation was by the immunoSEQ multiplex PCR assay. The clones in this table, taken by TCRdb from immuneACCESS, are in-frame only. Not every clone is retained; where verified, under half of the shortfall comes from an unresolved V gene, and the cause of the rest is unknown. This sample comprises tens of thousands of clones, approximately 95% of them detected only once. The ten largest clones capture 0.26% of the sample. Trimming removed 0 bases from V and 3 bases from J, leaving 11 bases between the germline ends. CDR1 MNHEY and CDR2 SMNVEV are derived from the germline V gene (reference sequence). The CDR3, from cysteine to phenylalanine, totals 15 residues. Solely the CDR3 DNA is kept, with 45 bases framed from the first base. Only one count was recorded for this clone. Which antigen it targets is not known. Within one base of it there is no much larger clone, and no base qualities were kept.

The chain is assembled from TRBV27 and TRBJ1-1; the D gene is perhaps TRBD1, from 5 matching bases. The sample taken for sequencing was T cells isolated from PBMCs. The TCR sequence derives from a human donor in good health. At the DNA level, the sequence is TGTGCCAGCAGTTTATCAGGATCAGGGTACACTGAAGCTTTCTTT. Its coded protein is CASSLSGSGYTEAFF.